One TCR beta chain is described in this entry. Antigen: not known. This entry is derived from a study of a mutant IDH1 vaccine in newly diagnosed glioma. Study in general: Vaccines were first given 4-6 weeks after radiotherapy alone, or with temozolomide cycles. Patients' prior therapy spanned radiotherapy, temozolomide, or both; most underwent both. Males made up about 62% and females 37.5% of treated patients, whose mean age was roughly 40 years.

Here immunoSEQ multiplex PCR was the method, and the copy in TCRdb shows in-frame clones only, minus some. The table has tens of thousands of clones, approximately 80% seen once. General study findings and limits: No link was apparently found between pseudoprogression and changes in top peripheral T cell clonotypes.

Regarding time point: week 47, end of study. Every single dose of the vaccine, 300 ug of mutant IDH1 20-mer peptide, came with topical imiquimod. CDR1 is ENHRY, CDR2 SYGVKD, per germline. The CDR3 spans 13 residues. Between the trimmed V and J ends, which lost 0 bases and 4 bases, there was a span of 6 bases. V gene TRBV10-3 combines with J gene TRBJ1-2; no clear D gene. This TCR derives from a woman between 40 and 55 years old with glioma. Some clones in this sample may be carry-over from other donors' samples. Sequenced here: PBMCs, sampled from a glioma patient whose treatment included an IDH1 peptide vaccine. CDR3 protein: CAISESEFYGYTF. CDR3 coding DNA: TGTGCCATCAGTGAGTCCGAGTTCTATGGCTACACCTTC.